Listed below are T cell receptor beta chains from one sample, sequenced in a study of T cell responses to AZD1222 COVID-19 vaccine. The assay was immunoSEQ multiplex PCR, and TCRdb's table has in-frame clones only and misses some. The data contain 120,000 or so clones, about nine tenths of them seen just once; the ten biggest clones take up around 7.2%. The sample in question was peripheral blood, obtained on day 0 of AZD1222 vaccination. The source is an adult in good health. CDR3s include the opening cysteine and the closing phenylalanine or tryptophan. The D gene is left open where the match is weak. Rows give clone size only sometimes, using once, few, many, or a class for an expanded clone.

>16|TRBD1|TRBJ2-5|.|TRBV7-9
TGTGCCAGCAGCCAACCTATAGGGACAGCTCAAGAGACCCAGTACTTC
CASSQPIGTAQETQYF
>15|.|TRBJ1-2|.|TRBV9
TGTGCCAGCAGCGTAGGTGTAAAAGGGGACTATGGCTACACCTTC
CASSVGVKGDYGYTF
>15|TRBD1|TRBJ1-1|.|TRBV28
TGTGCCAGCAGTTTAGGGACAGCCTTGAACACTGAAGCTTTCTTT
CASSLGTALNTEAFF
>15|TRBD1|TRBJ1-1|.|TRBV7-9
TGTGCCAGCAGCTCTCTGGGACAGGCAAACACTGAAGCTTTCTTT
CASSSLGQANTEAFF
>13|.|TRBJ2-3|.|TRBV19
TGTGCCAGTAGGGCCCGGGGGACAGATACGCAGTATTTT
CASRARGTDTQYF
>13|.|TRBJ1-2|once|TRBV29-1
TGCAGCGTTGAACCCGGACCTAACTATGGCTACACCTTC
CSVEPGPNYGYTF
>18|TRBD2|TRBJ2-5|.|TRBV11-2
TGTGCCAGCAGCTTAGACAGCCGGCTAGCGGGGGACGGAGAGACCCAGTACTTC
CASSLDSRLAGDGETQYF
>13|.|TRBJ1-5|.|TRBV4-2
TGTGCCAGCAGCCAAGGTAGGGATCAGCCCCAGCATTTT
CASSQGRDQPQHF
>13|.|TRBJ1-5|once|TRBV6-1
TGTGCCAGCAGTGACAGATTTAATCAGCCCCAGCATTTT
CASSDRFNQPQHF
>15|.|TRBJ1-3|.|TRBV7-2
TGTGCCAGCAGCCGCGCCAGCTACTCTGGAAACACCATATATTTT
CASSRASYSGNTIYF
>16|TRBD2|TRBJ2-1|.|TRBV5-1
TGCGCCAGCAGCAATGGGCTAGCGGGTGCCTACAATGAGCAGTTCTTC
CASSNGLAGAYNEQFF
>14|.|TRBJ2-3|.|TRBV13
TGTGCCAGCAGCTTGGGTCTCGGGACAGATACGCAGTATTTT
CASSLGLGTDTQYF
>18|.|TRBJ2-1|.|TRBV7-6
TGTGCCAGCAGCTTAGAAGCACAGGGTCCCCTCTCCTACAATGAGCAGTTCTTC
CASSLEAQGPLSYNEQFF
>15|.|TRBJ2-7|once|TRBV27
TGTGCCAGCAGGACGGGCGGGCTAGTGTCTTACGAGCAGTACTTC
CASRTGGLVSYEQYF
>13|.|TRBJ2-1|.|TRBV10-3
TGTGCCATCAGTGGAAGGAATGGAAATGAGCAGTTCTTC
CAISGRNGNEQFF
>14|.|TRBJ1-1|.|TRBV28
TGTGCCAGCAGTTTATCCTTGGGGAACACTGAAGCTTTCTTT
CASSLSLGNTEAFF
>15|TRBD1|TRBJ2-7|.|TRBV5-5
TGTGCCAGCAGCCGCGGGTTGACAGGGCGGTACGAGCAGTACTTC
CASSRGLTGRYEQYF
>19|TRBD2|TRBJ2-5|.|TRBV4-3
TGCGCCAGCAGCCAAAAGGCGCTTGGACTAGCGACAAATATCGGGACCCAGTACTTC
CASSQKALGLATNIGTQYF
>16|TRBD1|TRBJ2-3|.|TRBV7-2
TGTGCCAGCAGCCCTGACAGGGGAGTGGCCACAGATACGCAGTATTTT
CASSPDRGVATDTQYF
>13|.|TRBJ1-6|.|TRBV7-2
TGTGCCAGCAGATCAGACAGCCCTTCACCCCTCCACTTT
CASRSDSPSPLHF
>14|.|TRBJ1-1|.|TRBV19
TGTGCCAGTAGTACCCCAATCTCGTACACTGAAGCTTTCTTT
CASSTPISYTEAFF
>15|.|TRBJ2-3|.|TRBV5-4
TGTGCCAGCACGCCGGACGGCGGGAACACAGATACGCAGTATTTT
CASTPDGGNTDTQYF
>12|.|TRBJ2-3|.|TRBV11-2
TGTGCCAGCAGCTCCTACACAGATACGCAGTATTTT
CASSSYTDTQYF
>14|.|TRBJ1-1|.|TRBV5-1
TGCGCCAGCAGCTCGGAGGGAGTCGTGACTGAAGCTTTCTTT
CASSSEGVVTEAFF